This T cell receptor beta chain was profiled in a study of T-cell reconstitution after alpha-beta-depleted transplantation in children. This CDR3 has 17 residues. V was pared by 2 bases and J by 4 bases, with 20 bases between. The germline V gene encodes CDR1 SGHTA and CDR2 FQGNSA. The TCRbeta library incorporated unique molecular identifiers. TCRdb re-called the PCR reads through MiXCR, storing one row per CDR3 protein. The table lists around 490,000 distinct CDR3 sequences, around 10% of them singletons. General study points: Some patients owed their high day-60 TCRbeta diversity to surviving recipient T cells and thymic progenitors. Newly generated T cells supplied most T-cell counts and diversity one year post-transplant. The study reportedly traced alpha-beta T cells about two months after transplant to several hundred expanded graft clones.

In this sample, this clonotype turned up a few times. Its antigen is not identified. This sequence originates from a female patient aged 2-15 years who had a stem cell transplant for aplastic anemia, so the T cells may come from the graft donor. The rearrangement uses TRBV7-2 and TRBJ1-1; tentatively, D is TRBD1 (6 bases). The sample in question was PBMCs, mostly from graft donor cells, obtained 180 days after TCRalphabeta/CD19-depleted stem cell transplant. The CDR3, as DNA: TGTGCCAGCAGCTTAAGGGGGTTTGGGCAGGGCGGCACTGAAGCTTTCTTT. Its protein is CASSLRGFGQGGTEAFF.